Listed here is a single T cell receptor beta chain. As yet, its antigen is unknown. Treatment denoted: about 20 received Ad26.COV2.S at low or high dose, single or two shots; about five received placebo; per-sample allocation not given. Sample collection was performed on day 63 after the first vaccine or placebo injection. In the vaccine, an Ad26 vector expressed the SARS-CoV-2 spike of the Wuhan strain. Only in-frame clones appear in the TCRdb table, and some are missing; sequencing was by immunoSEQ multiplex PCR. The sample holds 300,000 to 350,000 clones, about 89% seen once. The sample originates from a study of Ad26.COV2.S vaccination and SARS-CoV-2 variants. General observations from the study: After vaccination, substantial breadth of spike-specific CD8+ and CD4+ responses was reported.

V dropped 5 bases and J dropped 6 bases, with 7 bases sitting between them. The CDR3 spans 12 residues. CDR1 PRHDT and CDR2 FYEKMQ come from the germline V gene (reference sequence). The source material was peripheral blood, sampled in a trial of Ad26.COV2.S vaccine versus placebo. This clonotype originated in a person between 18 and 59 years old who received the Ad26.COV2.S COVID-19 vaccine or a placebo. The gene calls are TRBV13 and TRBJ2-2; D remains ambiguous. The CDR3 DNA reads TGTGCCAGCAGCGTAACTTCCGGGGAGCTGTTTTTT. It encodes CASSVTSGELFF.